This is a list of T cell receptor beta chains from one sample in a study of blood T cell repertoires in COVID-19. The method was immunoSEQ multiplex PCR; TCRdb's version includes in-frame clones alone and lacks a portion of them. The table lists around 65,000 clones, approximately 78% of them singletons, with approximately 12% in the top ten. Sequencing was carried out using peripheral blood. Receptors originate from a human donor in a cohort sampled during active COVID-19. Both conserved end residues are part of each CDR3.

J gene: TRBJ2-5; V gene: TRBV5-1; CDR3 protein: CASSIYGTLQETQYF
J gene: TRBJ1-2; V gene: TRBV5-5; CDR3 protein: CASSLSPYGYTF
J gene: TRBJ1-2; V gene: TRBV11-2; CDR3 protein: CASSLDEEGYGYGYTF
J gene: TRBJ1-1; V gene: TRBV30; CDR3 protein: CACTTQGLTEAFF
J gene: TRBJ2-7; V gene: TRBV5-4; CDR3 protein: CASSLVRGGPSYEQYF
J gene: TRBJ1-3; V gene: TRBV6-6; CDR3 protein: CASQERSTIYF
J gene: TRBJ2-5; V gene: TRBV3-1/TRBV3-2; CDR3 protein: CASSQGASGGETQYF
J gene: TRBJ1-1; V gene: TRBV3-1/TRBV3-2; CDR3 protein: CASSGQGNTEAFF
J gene: TRBJ2-5; V gene: TRBV6-6; CDR3 protein: CASSTLGLETQYF
J gene: TRBJ1-5; V gene: TRBV24-1; CDR3 protein: CATSETGVGNQPQHF
J gene: TRBJ1-2; V gene: TRBV5-1; CDR3 protein: CASSLGDSLTAGSYTF
J gene: TRBJ2-5; V gene: TRBV7-8; CDR3 protein: CASSLSGKETQYF
J gene: TRBJ2-2; V gene: TRBV7-6; CDR3 protein: CASSPSRRGGGALGNTGELFF
J gene: TRBJ1-1; V gene: TRBV29-1; CDR3 protein: CSVGTGMNTEAFF
J gene: TRBJ2-5; V gene: TRBV7-6; CDR3 protein: CASSFGIRGRSETQYF
J gene: TRBJ2-5; V gene: TRBV19; CDR3 protein: CASRAAGSYQETQYF
J gene: TRBJ1-1; V gene: TRBV2; CDR3 protein: CASSEARGQLAAEAFF
J gene: TRBJ2-4; V gene: TRBV7-2; CDR3 protein: CASSLAAGTGGYIQYF
J gene: TRBJ1-1; V gene: TRBV16; CDR3 protein: CASSSDRRVTEAFF
J gene: TRBJ2-3; V gene: TRBV3-1/TRBV3-2; CDR3 protein: CASSHGSGRTDTQYF
J gene: TRBJ2-3; V gene: TRBV18; CDR3 protein: CASSPPSRGTDTQYF
J gene: TRBJ2-5; V gene: TRBV7-7; CDR3 protein: CASSPLSGVQETQYF
J gene: TRBJ2-3; V gene: TRBV7-9; CDR3 protein: CASSLGGSGGPRGTDTQYF
J gene: TRBJ1-3; V gene: TRBV10-3; CDR3 protein: CAIRRTRAISGNTIYF
J gene: TRBJ1-1; V gene: TRBV4-2; CDR3 protein: CASSRNQGEGSTEAFF
J gene: TRBJ1-5; V gene: TRBV6-5; CDR3 protein: CASNSRDRGTRPQHF
J gene: TRBJ1-1; V gene: TRBV2; CDR3 protein: CASRWGGKLNTEAFF
J gene: TRBJ1-1; V gene: TRBV7-2; CDR3 protein: CASRLRQGSPTEAFF
J gene: TRBJ1-5; V gene: TRBV7-2; CDR3 protein: CASSARGNQPQHF
J gene: TRBJ1-5; V gene: TRBV19; CDR3 protein: CASGGWGYQPQHF
J gene: TRBJ1-2; V gene: TRBV5-5; CDR3 protein: CASSLGRADYGYTF
J gene: TRBJ2-2; V gene: TRBV19; CDR3 protein: CASTIGGYTGELFF
J gene: TRBJ2-5; V gene: TRBV4-1; CDR3 protein: CASSQDRSGGARETQYF
J gene: TRBJ1-5; V gene: TRBV4-1; CDR3 protein: CASSQVMGGNNQPQHF
J gene: TRBJ1-2; V gene: TRBV7-2; CDR3 protein: CASSAGQGPFYGYTF
J gene: TRBJ2-5; V gene: TRBV18; CDR3 protein: CASSPDRIFVETQYF
J gene: TRBJ2-5; V gene: TRBV3-1/TRBV3-2; CDR3 protein: CASSRKGTGGETQYF
J gene: TRBJ2-5; V gene: TRBV6-5; CDR3 protein: CASSYGDSGGQETQYF
J gene: TRBJ2-7; V gene: TRBV7-9; CDR3 protein: CASSSTDVYHEQYF
J gene: TRBJ2-7; V gene: TRBV5-1; CDR3 protein: CASSSGQGALYEQYF
J gene: TRBJ1-5; V gene: TRBV7-8; CDR3 protein: CASSAVLEPQHF